The clone carrying this T cell receptor beta chain occurred a few times. Its cognate antigen is unknown. TCRdb used MiXCR to reprocess the 5' RACE reads, holding one entry per CDR3 protein. This table has 300,000 or so distinct CDR3 sequences, approximately 12% appearing once. This entry comes from a study of T cells after yellow fever vaccination. Overall study: The fractions with low cell numbers were processed using SMART-Seq v4 Ultra Low Input.

Study-level findings and limits: Overlap between CD4 and CD8 compartments was detected for a small share of clonotypes. One caveat is that FACS-sorted repertoires could contain abundant clonotypes contaminating from the bulk population.

CDR3 length: 14 residues. V was clipped by 5 bases and J by 5 bases, with 18 bases between them. Per germline, CDR1 SQVTM and CDR2 ANQGSEA. The TCR comes from a man under 40 who received the YFV17D yellow fever vaccine. V gene TRBV29-1 combines with J gene TRBJ2-5; D is unresolved. Sequences were derived from CD4+ T cells sorted from PBMCs, sampled 45 days after the yellow fever booster vaccination. CDR3 residues: CSVSPSALGETQYF. CDR3 bases: TGCAGCGTTTCTCCCTCCGCATTGGGCGAGACCCAGTACTTC.